Listed below are T cell receptor beta chains from one sample, sequenced in a study of vaccination and CD4 T cells after COVID-19. These receptors' targets are unknown. From the PCR reads, TCRdb called clonotypes with MiXCR, one entry per CDR3 protein. Of approximately 1,500 distinct CDR3 sequences listed, 70% to 75% are singletons. Here the sequenced sample was CD4+ T cells from blood, cultured in vitro, taken after SARS-CoV-2 vaccination. The receptor source for this set is a human donor who had recovered from COVID-19. CDR3s include the opening cysteine and the closing phenylalanine or tryptophan. The D gene is left open where the match is weak. Clone size, where shown, is once, few, many, or a class for clones that have expanded.

abundance | j_gene | v_gene | d_gene | CDR3nt | CDR3aa
- | TRBJ2-1 | TRBV7-2 | - | TGTGCCAGCAGCTTATCCAGGGGGAGGCTAAATGAGCAGTTCTTC | CASSLSRGRLNEQFF
few | TRBJ2-5 | TRBV4-1 | - | TGCGCCAGCAGCCGACTAGTCGGCGAGACCCAGTACTTC | CASSRLVGETQYF
- | TRBJ1-5 | TRBV27 | - | TGTGCCAGCAGTTTAGGGTGGGGTTCTCAGCCCCAGCATTTT | CASSLGWGSQPQHF
- | TRBJ2-1 | TRBV11-3 | - | TGTGCCAGCAGCTTAGAGTGGAGCTCCTACAATGAGCAGTTCTTC | CASSLEWSSYNEQFF
- | TRBJ2-5 | TRBV10-1 | TRBD2 | TGCGCCGATAGCGGGAAAGAGACCCAGTACTTC | CADSGKETQYF
- | TRBJ1-1 | TRBV12-3/TRBV12-4 | - | TGTGCCAGCAGTTTTGACAGCCCGAACACTGAAGCTTTCTTT | CASSFDSPNTEAFF
- | TRBJ1-2 | TRBV20-1 | - | TGCAGTGCTAGAGACCCACAGGGTAACTATGGCTACACCTTC | CSARDPQGNYGYTF
- | TRBJ2-1 | TRBV19 | - | TGTGCCAGTAAGGGCGGGATCGATGAGCAGTTCTTC | CASKGGIDEQFF
- | TRBJ2-5 | TRBV15 | - | TGTGCCACCAGCCGTGGCGGCGGAACAAGGGAGACCCAGTACTTC | CATSRGGGTRETQYF
- | TRBJ1-2 | TRBV7-3 | - | TGTGCCAGCAGCTTACTCAACGGTAATGGCTACACCTTC | CASSLLNGNGYTF
- | TRBJ2-5 | TRBV27 | - | TGTGCCAGCAGTTTAGAGGGCGGACAACAAGAGACCCAGTACTTC | CASSLEGGQQETQYF
- | TRBJ2-5 | TRBV24-1 | TRBD1 | TGTGCCACCAGTGAGAGGACAGGGCATGGAGAGACCCAGTACTTC | CATSERTGHGETQYF
- | TRBJ2-7 | TRBV15 | - | TGTGCCACCAGCAGAGATCAAGGGAGGTACGAGCAGTACTTC | CATSRDQGRYEQYF
- | TRBJ1-6 | TRBV19 | - | TGTGCCAGTAGTATCGATAGGTATAATTCACCCCTCCACTTT | CASSIDRYNSPLHF
- | TRBJ2-7 | TRBV6-5 | TRBD1 | TGTGCCAGCAGTTACGGGACAGGGGGGTACGAGCAGTACTTC | CASSYGTGGYEQYF
- | TRBJ1-2 | TRBV20-1 | - | TGCAGTGCTGGTCCGGAGGGTGGATATGGCTACACCTTC | CSAGPEGGYGYTF
- | TRBJ1-2 | TRBV6-1 | - | TGTGCCAGCACCAACAGCGGGGCCGGGTATGGCTACACCTTC | CASTNSGAGYGYTF
- | TRBJ2-2 | TRBV6-1 | TRBD2 | TGTGCCAGCACATCGTCCGGGACTAGCGGCGCTGGGGAGCTGTTTTTT | CASTSSGTSGAGELFF
- | TRBJ1-2 | TRBV20-1 | - | TGCAGTGCCGCTGACCTCTATGGCTACACCTTC | CSAADLYGYTF
- | TRBJ1-5 | TRBV6-2/TRBV6-3 | - | TGTGCCACCCACAGGGAGGTAGGTCAGCCCCAGCATTTT | CATHREVGQPQHF
- | TRBJ1-2 | TRBV6-1 | - | TGTGCCAGCAGCTCCCGGACGGATCCAGGCGGCTACACCTTC | CASSSRTDPGGYTF
- | TRBJ2-3 | TRBV12-1 | - | TGTGCCAGCAGCTCGAGCACAGATACGCAGTATTTT | CASSSSTDTQYF